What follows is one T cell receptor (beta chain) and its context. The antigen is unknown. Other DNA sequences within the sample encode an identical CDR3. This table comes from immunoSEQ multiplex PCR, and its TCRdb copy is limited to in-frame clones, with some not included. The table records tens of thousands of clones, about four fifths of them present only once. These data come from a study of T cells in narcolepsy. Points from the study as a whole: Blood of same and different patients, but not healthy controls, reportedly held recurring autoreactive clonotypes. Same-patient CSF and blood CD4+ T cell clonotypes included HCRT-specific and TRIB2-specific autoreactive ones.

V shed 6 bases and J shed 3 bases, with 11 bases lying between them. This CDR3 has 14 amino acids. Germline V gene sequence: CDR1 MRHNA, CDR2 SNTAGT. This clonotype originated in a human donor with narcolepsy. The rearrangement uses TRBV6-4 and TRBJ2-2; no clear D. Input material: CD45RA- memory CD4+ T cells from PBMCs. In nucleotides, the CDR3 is TGTGCCAGCAGCGCGGATAGGGACACCGGGGAGCTGTTTTTT. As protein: CASSADRDTGELFF.